These 20 T cell receptor beta chains originate from one sample sequenced in a study of T cell repertoires in cytomegalovirus infection. In TCRdb, the reads were re-called with MiXCR into one record per CDR3 protein. The repertoire holds approximately 500,000 distinct CDR3 sequences, with approximately 17% as singletons. Input material: CD8+ T cells from PBMCs. The receptors were gathered from a human donor in good health (CMV status not recorded). Some clones in this sample may be carry-over from other donors' samples.

In its sample, this clonotype was seen a few times. The chain recombines TRBV5-1 with TRBJ1-2, with D perhaps TRBD1 (5 bases). The CDR3 extends over 17 amino acids. Trimming shortened V by 1 base and J by 4 bases, and 20 bases separated the two germline ends. Germline V gene sequence: CDR1 SGHRS, CDR2 YFSETQ. The CDR3 DNA sequence: TGCGCCAGCAGCTTGAATTCGGGACCTCCGAGGAGCTATGGCTACACCTTC. Its protein product is CASSLNSGPPRSYGYTF.

Only a few counts were recorded for this clonotype. This chain joins TRBV4-1 and TRBJ1-6, with TRBD1 matching over 9 bases. With 0 bases clipped from V and 4 bases from J, the junction kept 4 bases outside the gene matches. Germline CDR1 and CDR2: MGHRA and YSYEKL. CDR3 size: 17 residues. The CDR3 loop reads CASSQDGGTGYNSPLHF. CDR3 nucleotides: TGCGCCAGCAGCCAAGACGGAGGGACAGGGTATAATTCACCCCTCCACTTT.

At least ten counts were recorded for this clonotype. The chain joins TRBV7-9 to TRBJ2-5, with 13 positions matching TRBD2. Unmatched junction bases numbered 9, after V lost 4 bases and J lost 1 base. The CDR3 loop spans 18 amino acids. In germline, CDR1 is SEHNR, CDR2 FQNEAQ (reference sequence). The CDR3 DNA sequence: TGTGCCAGCAGCTACTCGGGACTAGCGGGAATACGCCAAGAGACCCAGTACTTC. Residues: CASSYSGLAGIRQETQYF.

This clonotype has at least ten counts. The gene calls are TRBV7-9 and TRBJ2-7; TRBD1 matches 7 bases. V dropped 0 bases and J dropped 0; count of bases not matched to a gene: 17. The CDR3 has 20 residues. Germline V gene lookup returns CDR1 SEHNR and CDR2 FQNEAQ (reference sequence). Here the CDR3 DNA reads TGTGCCAGCAGCTTAGCGGCCCCCCCTGGTAAGGACAGGTTCTCCTACGAGCAGTACTTC. Amino acid sequence: CASSLAAPPGKDRFSYEQYF.

The V call is TRBV12-3 or TRBV12-4, the J call TRBJ1-1; perhaps TRBD1 as D (6 bases). This CDR3 contains 11 residues. Trimming took 5 bases from V and 7 from J, leaving 8 bases between them. In DNA, the CDR3 is TGTGCCAGCAGTGAGGGGGTTGAAGCTTTCTTT. Its protein is CASSEGVEAFF.

On this clonotype itself: A junction boundary mismatches the germline segment, possibly from a read error. This chain uses TRBV7-8 with TRBJ2-5; D is unclear. CDR1 is SGHVS, CDR2 FQNEAQ, per germline. The CDR3 spans 12 residues. The CDR3 DNA follows: TGTGCCAGCAGGCCGAGCAGGAAGACACAGTACTTC. Protein: CASRPSRKTQYF.

The chain has TRBV5-1 and TRBJ2-2; D call uncertain. This CDR3 is built from 11 residues. The V end was cut by 6 bases, the J end by 7 bases, with 7 bases between. Germline V lookup: CDR1 SGHRS, CDR2 YFSETQ. This CDR3 is CASIGHGELFF. CDR3 sequence (DNA): TGCGCCAGCATTGGGCACGGGGAGCTGTTTTTT.

This clonotype was picked up many times. The genes are TRBV7-9 and TRBJ2-7; D unresolved. The germline V and J ends were trimmed by 1 base and 5 bases, with 12 bases remaining between them. CDR3 length: 14 residues. Germline V gene lookup returns CDR1 SEHNR and CDR2 FQNEAQ (reference sequence). CDR3 sequence (DNA): TGTGCCAGCAGCTTAGTGGGATTGACGGACGAGCAGTACTTC. Its protein product is CASSLVGLTDEQYF.

V usage is TRBV27 and J usage is TRBJ2-7; D unclear. The CDR3 runs 13 residues. V dropped 7 bases and J dropped 5 bases, with 15 bases sitting between them. The germline gives CDR1 MNHEY, CDR2 SMNVEV (reference sequence). The CDR3 DNA reads as TGTGCCAGCACTACTGGACCGACCGACGAGCAGTACTTC. This codes for CASTTGPTDEQYF.

This clonotype was seen repeatedly, ten times or more. The chain combines TRBV6-6 with TRBJ1-1, with D perhaps matching TRBD1 (5 bases). The CDR3 has 15 residues. Germline V lookup: CDR1 MNHNY, CDR2 SVGAGI (reference sequence). V lost 2 bases, J lost 5 bases, and 15 bases lay in between. The CDR3 bases are TGTGCCAGCAGTTACCCCGGGACGGGAAGGACTGAAGCTTTCTTT. Translation: CASSYPGTGRTEAFF.

This clonotype was counted between two and nine times. A much bigger clone sits one base away, suggesting this may be a read error. The conserved phenylalanine or tryptophan is not found at the CDR3 terminus, so this likely reflects a read error. This chain joins TRBV7-6 and TRBJ2-1, with D possibly called TRBD1 or TRBD2 (6 bases each). Germline V gene data show CDR1 as SGHVS and CDR2 as FNYEAQ. Trimming stripped 1 base from V and 4 bases from J, with 17 bases between. The CDR3 covers 17 residues. Here the CDR3 reads CASSLGGPRGEYNEQFL. CDR3 DNA: TGTGCCAGCAGCTTAGGCGGGCCGAGGGGGGAATACAATGAGCAGTTCTTA.

This clonotype was seen ten or more times. The chain combines TRBV7-2 with TRBJ2-1, with a tentative D call TRBD2 (5 bases). CDR1 SGHTA and CDR2 FQGNSA come from the germline V gene. V lost 1 base and J 8 bases, leaving 15 bases between the germline ends. The CDR3 spans 15 residues. CDR3 protein: CASSLGGRTRDEQFF. Here the CDR3 DNA reads TGTGCCAGCAGCTTAGGGGGTCGCACTAGAGATGAGCAGTTCTTC.

CDR3 nucleotide sequence: TGTGCCAGCAGTTTGGCAGGTCAGGACTCGTCTGATGAGCAGTTCTTC. Amino acids: CASSLAGQDSSDEQFF. The genes are TRBV27 and TRBJ2-1, with a tentative D call TRBD2 (5 bases). CDR1 and CDR2 (germline): MNHEY, SMNVEV (reference sequence). This CDR3 contains 16 residues. V shed 3 bases and J shed 8 bases, with 20 bases lying between them.

This clonotype has only a few counts. The rearrangement uses TRBV6-1 and TRBJ2-3; D is perhaps TRBD1 (6 bases). This CDR3 is 14 amino acids long. Germline CDR1 and CDR2: MNHNS and SASEGT. Trimming removed 6 bases at V and 5 bases at J, with 15 bases between. The CDR3 is CASRTYRDGDTQYF. CDR3 sequence (DNA): TGTGCCAGCAGAACCTACAGGGACGGAGATACGCAGTATTTT.

The chain joins TRBV5-1 to TRBJ2-1, with D tentatively TRBD1 or TRBD2 (5 bases each). V shed 5 bases and J shed 3 bases, with 9 bases lying between them. In germline, CDR1 is SGHRS, CDR2 YFSETQ. The CDR3 is 13 amino acids. The DNA for the CDR3 is TGCGCCAGCAGGGGGACGGGCTACAATGAGCAGTTCTTC. It translates to CASRGTGYNEQFF. Combining the CDR3 with reference TRBV5-1 and TRBJ2-1 gives the whole variable domain KAGVTQTPRYLIKTRGQQVTLSCSPISGHRSVSWYQQTPGQGLQFLFEYFSETQRNKGNFPGRFSGRQFSNSRSEMNVSTLELGDSALYLCASRGTGYNEQFFGPGTRLTVL.

A word on this clonotype: It may be a read error: a sequence one base away is much more abundant. The chain has TRBV2 and TRBJ2-7; no clear D. Germline V gene lookup returns CDR1 SNHLY and CDR2 FYNNEI. The CDR3 has 14 amino acids. Trimming took off 3 bases at V and 0 bases at J, with 9 bases between the two ends. The CDR3: CASSETCLSYEQYF. CDR3 bases: TGTGCCAGCAGTGAGACATGCCTCTCCTACGAGCAGTACTTC.

This clonotype occurred many times. V and J are TRBV27 and TRBJ1-1; D is ambiguous. The CDR3 sequence is 13 residues long. From germline, CDR1 is MNHEY and CDR2 SMNVEV (reference sequence). Trimming took 6 bases from V and 4 from J, leaving 12 bases between them. CDR3 nucleotides: TGTGCCAGCAGATTTCTGGAGGGCACTGAAGCTTTCTTT. Residues: CASRFLEGTEAFF.

This clonotype was recorded at least ten times. The chain couples TRBV6-5 to TRBJ1-1; D gene uncertain. This CDR3 comprises 16 residues. The germline V gene has CDR1 MNHEY and CDR2 SVGAGI. Between the trimmed V and J ends, which lost 0 bases and 2 bases, there was a span of 13 bases. CDR3 sequence: CASSYSKVARNTEAFF. CDR3 nucleotides: TGTGCCAGCAGTTACTCGAAGGTGGCCAGAAACACTGAAGCTTTCTTT.

This clonotype was detected a few times. The junction does not match germline at one end; this may be a read error. V and J are TRBV2 and TRBJ2-5; possible D gene TRBD1, 5 bases. The CDR3 runs 12 residues. The germline gives CDR1 SNHLY, CDR2 FYNNEI. For the CDR3, the DNA is TGTGCCAGCAGTGGTGGGGCAGACCCCAGGGTTTTC. Protein product: CASSGGADPRVF.

The chain couples TRBV27 to TRBJ2-1, with unresolved D. CDR1 is MNHEY, CDR2 SMNVEV, per germline (reference sequence). V was pared by 2 bases and J by 7 bases, with 12 bases between. The CDR3 sequence is 14 residues long. CDR3 residues: CASSLGAGKNEQFF. The CDR3 nucleotides read TGTGCCAGCAGTTTAGGAGCAGGTAAAAATGAGCAGTTCTTC.